This TCR beta chain emerged from a study of cytotoxic CD8 clonotypes in ibrutinib-treated CLL. Study details: Included were roughly ten relapsed/refractory and about 14 treatment-naive patients, of whom some 17 were IGHV unmutated.

Germline V gives CDR1 PRHDT, CDR2 FYEKMQ (reference sequence). The CDR3 sequence is 14 residues long. Deletions cut 1 base from V and 1 base from J, with 7 bases between. For this clone: Its antigen is unidentified.

Libraries were prepared by immunoSEQ multiplex PCR; TCRdb keeps only in-frame clonotypes and omits some of them. The data contain 50,000 or so clones, 50% to 65% of them seen just once; the ten biggest clones take up around a quarter. Findings and caveats of the study: Clonality rose at ibrutinib response, held steady in sustained remission, and fell toward baseline at progression.

The input for sequencing was PBMCs, taken after 24 months of ibrutinib treatment. J is TRBJ1-1 and V is TRBV13; tentative D call: TRBD1 (5 bases). The receptor was isolated from a human donor with chronic lymphocytic leukemia. The DNA for the CDR3 is TGTGCCAGCAGCTTAGAACAGGAGAACACTGAAGCTTTCTTT. Protein product: CASSLEQENTEAFF.